This T cell receptor beta chain is drawn from a study of HIV-infected patients and healthy controls. Study results and limitations: Healthy control repertoires had roughly threefold more distinct CDR3s than untreated HIV+ repertoires, and higher Shannon diversity.

About 500 ng RNA was reverse transcribed with alpha and beta constant-region primers. Alpha and beta chain libraries were made separately by chain-specific third strand synthesis with multiplexing indices. A 5' RACE adapter with a random hexamer and the SP2 primer site was joined to cDNA. Each molecule carried a 12-nucleotide identifier made of two joined random hexamers added before amplification. TCRdb called the 5' RACE reads again in MiXCR, with one record for every CDR3 protein. Of roughly 15,000 distinct CDR3 sequences listed, roughly 9.9% were seen once; the top ten hold 6% to 7%. Many counts were recorded for this clonotype. Its antigen is undetermined. The ends lost 3 bases at V and 10 bases at J; junction bases unmatched: 12. The CDR3 has 15 residues. Germline lookup yields CDR1 DFQATT and CDR2 SNEGSKA (reference sequence). No cell fractionation was done, so the repertoire covers all unsorted peripheral blood T cells. Some eleven uninfected healthy donors were sampled as controls, a few sampled twice around three months apart.

The clonotype comes from an adult in good health. Material for sequencing was blood. The chain combines TRBV20-1 with TRBJ2-1, with 10 positions matching TRBD2. The CDR3 sequence: CSASHGASGSEEQFF. The CDR3 DNA sequence: TGCAGTGCTAGCCATGGGGCTAGCGGGAGTGAAGAGCAGTTCTTC.